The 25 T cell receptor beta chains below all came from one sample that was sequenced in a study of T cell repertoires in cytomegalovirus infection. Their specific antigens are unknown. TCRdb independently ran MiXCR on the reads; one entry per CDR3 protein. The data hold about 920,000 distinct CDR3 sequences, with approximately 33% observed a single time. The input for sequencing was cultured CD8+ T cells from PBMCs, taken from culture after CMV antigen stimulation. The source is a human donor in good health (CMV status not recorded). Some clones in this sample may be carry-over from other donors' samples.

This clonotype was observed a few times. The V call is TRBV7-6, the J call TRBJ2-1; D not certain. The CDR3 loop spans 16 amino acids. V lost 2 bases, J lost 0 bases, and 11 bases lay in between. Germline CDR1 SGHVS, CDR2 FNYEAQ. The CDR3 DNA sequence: TGTGCCAGCAGCTTATACGGTATTAGCTCCTACAATGAGCAGTTCTTC. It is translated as CASSLYGISSYNEQFF.

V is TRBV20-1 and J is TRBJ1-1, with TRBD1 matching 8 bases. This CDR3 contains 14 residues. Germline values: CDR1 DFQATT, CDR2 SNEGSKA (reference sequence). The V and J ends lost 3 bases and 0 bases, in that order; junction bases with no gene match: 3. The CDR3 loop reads CSARETGVNTEAFF. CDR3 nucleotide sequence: TGCAGTGCTAGGGAGACAGGGGTGAACACTGAAGCTTTCTTT.

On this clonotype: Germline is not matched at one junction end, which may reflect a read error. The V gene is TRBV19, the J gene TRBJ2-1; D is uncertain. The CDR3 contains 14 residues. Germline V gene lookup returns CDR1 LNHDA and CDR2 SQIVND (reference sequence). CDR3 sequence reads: CVSSMGNSYNEQFF. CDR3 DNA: TGTGTCAGTAGTATGGGAAACAGCTACAATGAGCAGTTCTTC. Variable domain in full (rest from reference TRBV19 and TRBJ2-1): DGGITQSPKYLFRKEGQNVTLSCEQNLNHDAMYWYRQDPGQGLRLIYYSQIVNDFQKGDIAEGYSVSREKKESFPLTVTSAQKNPTAFYLCVSSMGNSYNEQFFGPGTRLTVL.

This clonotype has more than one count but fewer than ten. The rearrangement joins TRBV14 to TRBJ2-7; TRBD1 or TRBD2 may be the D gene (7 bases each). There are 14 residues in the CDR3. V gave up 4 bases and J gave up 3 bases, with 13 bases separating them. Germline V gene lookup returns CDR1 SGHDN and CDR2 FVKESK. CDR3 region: CASSPGGGNYEQYF. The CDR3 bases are TGTGCCAGCAGCCCAGGGGGGGGAAACTACGAGCAGTACTTC.

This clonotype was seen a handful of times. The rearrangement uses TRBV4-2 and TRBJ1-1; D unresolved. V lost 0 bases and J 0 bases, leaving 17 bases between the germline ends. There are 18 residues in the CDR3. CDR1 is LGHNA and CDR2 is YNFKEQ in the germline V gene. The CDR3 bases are TGTGCCAGCAGCCAAGAGGGCCTCCACGAACATTTGAACACTGAAGCTTTCTTT. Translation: CASSQEGLHEHLNTEAFF.

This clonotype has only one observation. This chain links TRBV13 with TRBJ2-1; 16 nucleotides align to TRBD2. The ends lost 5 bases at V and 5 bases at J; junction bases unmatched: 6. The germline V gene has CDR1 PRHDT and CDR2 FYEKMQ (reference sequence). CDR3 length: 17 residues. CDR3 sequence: CASSAGLAGGPHNEQFF. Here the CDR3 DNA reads TGTGCCAGCAGCGCGGGACTAGCGGGGGGGCCACACAATGAGCAGTTCTTC.

The CDR3 reads CASSYSSGGFVTDTQYF. The CDR3 DNA reads as TGTGCCAGCAGTTACTCATCGGGGGGTTTTGTAACAGATACGCAGTATTTT. V and J are TRBV6-5 and TRBJ2-3, with 7 bases that match TRBD2. CDR3 length: 17 residues. The trim removed 0 bases at V and 3 bases at J, leaving 9 bases unmatched. The V gene's germline CDR1 is MNHEY and CDR2 SVGAGI.

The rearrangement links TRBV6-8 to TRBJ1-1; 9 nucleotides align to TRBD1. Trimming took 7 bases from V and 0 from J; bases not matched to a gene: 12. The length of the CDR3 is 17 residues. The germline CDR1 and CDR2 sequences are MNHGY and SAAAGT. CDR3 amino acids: CASKAVGTGIMNTEAFF. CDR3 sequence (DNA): TGTGCCAGCAAAGCCGTCGGGACAGGGATTATGAACACTGAAGCTTTCTTT.

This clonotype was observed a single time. DNA of the CDR3: TGCGCCAGCAGCCAAGTTCTTAACGGGGAGCTGTTTTTT. It is translated as CASSQVLNGELFF. The chain is built from TRBV4-1 and TRBJ2-2, with D unclear. The germline V gene has CDR1 MGHRA and CDR2 YSYEKL. The CDR3 is 13 amino acids. V gave up 1 base and J gave up 7 bases, with 7 bases separating them.

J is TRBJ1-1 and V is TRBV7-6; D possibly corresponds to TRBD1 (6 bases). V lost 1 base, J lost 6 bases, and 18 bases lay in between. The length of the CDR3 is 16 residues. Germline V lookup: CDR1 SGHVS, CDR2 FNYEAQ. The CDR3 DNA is TGTGCCAGCAGCTTAGAGATCGGGGGCGGGATGGCTGAAGCTTTCTTT. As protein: CASSLEIGGGMAEAFF.

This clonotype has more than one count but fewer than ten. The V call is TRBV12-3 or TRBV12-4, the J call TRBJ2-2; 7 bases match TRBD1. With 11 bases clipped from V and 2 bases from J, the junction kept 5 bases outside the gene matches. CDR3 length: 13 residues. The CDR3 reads CAFRDRNTGELFF. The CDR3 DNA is TGTGCCTTTAGGGACAGAAACACCGGGGAGCTGTTTTTT.

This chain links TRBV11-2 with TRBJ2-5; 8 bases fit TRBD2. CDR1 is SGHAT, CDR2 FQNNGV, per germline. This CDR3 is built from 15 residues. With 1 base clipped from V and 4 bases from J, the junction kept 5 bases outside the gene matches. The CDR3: CASSLVARGVETQYF. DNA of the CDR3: TGTGCCAGCAGCTTAGTCGCGCGGGGGGTAGAGACCCAGTACTTC.

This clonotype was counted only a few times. The DNA for the CDR3 is TGTGCCAGCAGGACGGACAGGGGTTTGAGGGAGCTGTTTTTT. Translating it yields CASRTDRGLRELFF. The V gene is TRBV6-2 or TRBV6-3, the J gene TRBJ2-2; TRBD1 aligns across 9 bases. V was clipped by 6 bases and J by 9 bases; unmatched bases: 8. This CDR3 contains 14 residues. Germline V lookup: CDR1 MNHEY, CDR2 SVGEGT.

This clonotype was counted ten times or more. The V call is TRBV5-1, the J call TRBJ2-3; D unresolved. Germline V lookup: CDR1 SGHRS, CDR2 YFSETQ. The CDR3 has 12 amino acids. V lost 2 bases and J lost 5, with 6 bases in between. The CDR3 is CASSLSQDTQYF. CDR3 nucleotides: TGCGCCAGCAGCTTAAGTCAAGATACGCAGTATTTT. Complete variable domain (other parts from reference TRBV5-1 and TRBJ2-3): KAGVTQTPRYLIKTRGQQVTLSCSPISGHRSVSWYQQTPGQGLQFLFEYFSETQRNKGNFPGRFSGRQFSNSRSEMNVSTLELGDSALYLCASSLSQDTQYFGPGTRLTVL.

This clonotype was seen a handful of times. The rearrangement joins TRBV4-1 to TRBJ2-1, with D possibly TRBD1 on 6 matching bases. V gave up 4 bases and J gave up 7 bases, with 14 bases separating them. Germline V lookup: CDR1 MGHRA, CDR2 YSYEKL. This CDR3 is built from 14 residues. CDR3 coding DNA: TGCGCCAGCAGCCCGAGTACAGGGTTGAATGAGCAGTTCTTC. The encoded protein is CASSPSTGLNEQFF.

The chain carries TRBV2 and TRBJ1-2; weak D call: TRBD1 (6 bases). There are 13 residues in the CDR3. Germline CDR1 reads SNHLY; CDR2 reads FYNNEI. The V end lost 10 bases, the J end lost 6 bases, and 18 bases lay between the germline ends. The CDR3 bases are TGTGCCACTCTATCCGGGACAAGGGATGGCTACACCTTC. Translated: CATLSGTRDGYTF.

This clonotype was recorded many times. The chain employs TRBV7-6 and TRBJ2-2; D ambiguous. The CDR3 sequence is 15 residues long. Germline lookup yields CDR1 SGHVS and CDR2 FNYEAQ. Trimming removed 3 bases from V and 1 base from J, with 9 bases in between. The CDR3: CASSFGTENTGELFF. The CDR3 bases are TGTGCCAGCAGCTTCGGTACAGAGAACACCGGGGAGCTGTTTTTT. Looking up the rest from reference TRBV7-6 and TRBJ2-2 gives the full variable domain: GAGVSQSPRYKVTKRGQDVALRCDPISGHVSLYWYRQALGQGPEFLTYFNYEAQQDKSGLPNDRFSAERPEGSISTLTIQRTEQRDSAMYRCASSFGTENTGELFFGEGSRLTVL.

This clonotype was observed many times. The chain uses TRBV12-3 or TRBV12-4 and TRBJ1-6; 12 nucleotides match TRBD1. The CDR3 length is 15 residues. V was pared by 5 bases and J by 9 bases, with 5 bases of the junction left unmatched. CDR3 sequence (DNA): TGTGCCAGCAGTGTGGGGACAGGGGGCATTTCACCCCTCCACTTT. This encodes CASSVGTGGISPLHF.

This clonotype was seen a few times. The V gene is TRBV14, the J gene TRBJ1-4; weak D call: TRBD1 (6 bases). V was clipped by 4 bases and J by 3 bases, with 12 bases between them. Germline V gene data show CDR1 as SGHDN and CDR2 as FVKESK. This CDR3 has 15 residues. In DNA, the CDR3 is TGTGCCAGCAGCCTTCAGGGGTGGGCTAATGAAAAACTGTTTTTT. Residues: CASSLQGWANEKLFF.

DNA for the CDR3: TGTGCCAGCCTCCCCGGGAGGGGGCCGAGGGACACCGGGGAGCTGTTTTTT. This translates into CASLPGRGPRDTGELFF. The chain recombines TRBV3-1 with TRBJ2-2; D possibly corresponds to TRBD2 (8 bases). CDR3 length equals 17 residues. The germline V and J ends were trimmed by 8 bases and 3 bases, with 22 bases remaining between them. Per germline, CDR1 LGHDT and CDR2 YNNKEL (reference sequence). The full variable domain, with the rest looked up from reference TRBV3-1 and TRBJ2-2, is DTAVSQTPKYLVTQMGNDKSIKCEQNLGHDTMYWYKQDSKKFLKIMFSYNNKELIINETVPNRFSPKSPDKAHLNLHINSLELGDSAVYFCASLPGRGPRDTGELFFGEGSRLTVL.

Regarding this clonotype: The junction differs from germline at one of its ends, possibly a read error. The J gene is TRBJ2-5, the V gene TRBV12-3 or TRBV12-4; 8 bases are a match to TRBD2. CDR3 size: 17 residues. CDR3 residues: CASSLGLAEYPREAQYF. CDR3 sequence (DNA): TGTGCCAGCAGCCTAGGACTAGCAGAATACCCAAGAGAGGCCCAGTACTTC.

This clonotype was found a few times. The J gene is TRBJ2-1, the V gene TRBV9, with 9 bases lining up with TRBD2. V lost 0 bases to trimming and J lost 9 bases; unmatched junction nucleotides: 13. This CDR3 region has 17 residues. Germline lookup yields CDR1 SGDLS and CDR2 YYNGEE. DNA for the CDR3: TGTGCCAGCAGCGTAGCTACGGCGGGGGGGCCCTGGGGTGAGCAGTTCTTC. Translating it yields CASSVATAGGPWGEQFF.

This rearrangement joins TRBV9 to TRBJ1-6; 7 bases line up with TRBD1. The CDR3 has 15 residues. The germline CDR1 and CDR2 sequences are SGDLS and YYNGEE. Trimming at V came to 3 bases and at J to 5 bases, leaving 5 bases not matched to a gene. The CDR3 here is CASSGQGRNNSPLHF. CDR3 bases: TGTGCCAGCAGCGGACAGGGAAGGAATAATTCACCCCTCCACTTT.

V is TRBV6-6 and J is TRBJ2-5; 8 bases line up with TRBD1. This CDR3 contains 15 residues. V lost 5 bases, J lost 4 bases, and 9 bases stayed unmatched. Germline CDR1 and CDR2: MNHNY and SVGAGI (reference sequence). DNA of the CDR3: TGTGCCAGCAGTACCCGACAGGGGCGGCCAGAGACCCAGTACTTC. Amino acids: CASSTRQGRPETQYF.

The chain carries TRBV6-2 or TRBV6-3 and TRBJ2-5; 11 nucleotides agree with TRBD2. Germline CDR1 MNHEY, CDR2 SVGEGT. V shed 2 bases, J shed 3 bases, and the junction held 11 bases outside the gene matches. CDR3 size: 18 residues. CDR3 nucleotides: TGTGCCAGCAGTTACCCCGAACTAGCGGGGGTTCCTAAAGAGACCCAGTACTTC. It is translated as CASSYPELAGVPKETQYF.